In this sample, the clone carrying this T cell receptor (beta chain) turned up a few times. One entry per CDR3 protein results from TCRdb running MiXCR on the RT-PCR reads. The sample includes approximately 33,000 distinct CDR3 sequences, almost 7% of them seen just once. This record belongs to a study of patients and donors after allogeneic stem cell transplantation. V was pared by 1 base and J by 7 bases, with 8 bases of the junction left unmatched. The germline V gene encodes CDR1 KGHSH and CDR2 LQKENI. The CDR3 length is 16 residues. The TCR sequence derives from a human donor who was either an allogeneic HSCT recipient or a stem cell or donor lymphocyte infusion donor (not recorded which). It is not recorded whose cells these are; they may come from a transplant donor. The V and J genes are TRBV18 and TRBJ2-1, with TRBD2 matching over 9 bases. Sequences were obtained from blood, either unsorted or a sorted T cell fraction (not recorded which). Here the CDR3 reads CASSPLPSTSGNEQFF. As DNA, the CDR3 is TGTGCCAGCTCACCACTCCCCTCCACTAGCGGGAATGAGCAGTTCTTC.